The clone carrying this T cell receptor (beta chain) was detected only once. Germline V CDR1 and CDR2: LNHNV, YYDKDF (reference sequence). CDR3 length: 16 residues. The V and J ends lost 3 bases and 0 bases, in that order; junction bases with no gene match: 1. The repertoire was sequenced with immunoSEQ multiplex PCR; TCRdb's copy has only in-frame clones and lacks some. The top ten hold 5% to 6% of the sample, which has 360,000 or so clones, 83% seen once. The source of the sample is a study of blood T cell repertoires in COVID-19. At the level of the study: Sources were T cells, B-cell-depleted T cells, or PBMCs; the material itself was cDNA or gDNA.

Categorization into cohorts depended on clinical history that participants reported. This chain uses TRBV15 with TRBJ1-3, with TRBD1 matching 11 bases. The sequence derives from a woman between 50 and 59 years old who had recovered from COVID-19. Sequencing was carried out using PBMCs or T cells enriched from blood (not recorded which). The CDR3 nucleotides read TGTGCCACCAGCAGGGGGACAGGGGGCTCTGGAAACACCATATATTTT. This gives the protein CATSRGTGGSGNTIYF.